Presented here are 12 T cell receptor beta chains from one specimen sequenced in a study of T cell responses to AZD1222 COVID-19 vaccine. Using immunoSEQ multiplex PCR, the repertoire was profiled, and TCRdb retains in-frame clones only, with some absent. Of approximately 79,000 clones in the sample, about 86% were seen once. The sequencing used peripheral blood, collected on day 0 of AZD1222 vaccination. These receptors all come from an adult in good health.

The V gene is TRBV2, the J gene TRBJ1-1, with D possibly matching TRBD1 (5 bases). The CDR3 loop spans 14 amino acids. Germline CDR1 reads SNHLY; CDR2 reads FYNNEI. The germline V and J ends were trimmed by 5 bases and 1 base, with 11 bases remaining between them. CDR3 protein: CASSTQGANTEAFF. The CDR3 nucleotides read TGTGCCAGCAGTACCCAGGGTGCGAACACTGAAGCTTTCTTT.

The CDR3 protein is CASSPSNEQFF. CDR3 sequence (DNA): TGTGCCAGCAGCCCTTCCAATGAGCAGTTCTTC. The rearrangement links TRBV12-3 or TRBV12-4 to TRBJ2-1; D uncertain. The CDR3 totals 11 residues. V lost 6 bases, J lost 6 bases, and 6 bases lay in between.

The rearrangement joins TRBV5-1 to TRBJ1-2; 7 nucleotides line up with TRBD1. The CDR3 has 12 amino acids. The J segment lost 8 bases and the V segment lost 4 bases, leaving 5 bases of the junction unmatched. From germline, CDR1 is SGHRS and CDR2 YFSETQ. CDR3 residues: CASSLQGLGYTF. The CDR3 DNA reads TGCGCCAGCAGCCTACAGGGGTTGGGCTACACCTTC.

V is TRBV5-5 and J is TRBJ1-1; D not certain. Germline CDR1 SGHKS, CDR2 YYEKEE (reference sequence). This CDR3 is built from 15 residues. With 1 base removed from V and 0 bases from J, the gap between germline ends came to 10 bases. Here the CDR3 reads CASSLQPALNTEAFF. Written as DNA, the CDR3 is TGTGCCAGCAGCTTGCAGCCGGCGTTGAACACTGAAGCTTTCTTT.

This clone was seen once. Other DNA sequences of this sample code for an identical CDR3. This chain connects TRBV3-1 (or the pseudogene TRBV3-2) to TRBJ2-4; D not certain. The V end lost 1 base, the J end lost 1 base, and 5 bases lay between the germline ends. The CDR3 covers 14 residues. The germline CDR1 and CDR2 sequences are LGHDT and YNNKEL (reference sequence). The CDR3 coding sequence is TGTGCCAGCAGCCAAGGCTTGGCCAAAAACATTCAGTACTTC. Amino acid sequence: CASSQGLAKNIQYF.

The rearrangement joins TRBV28 to TRBJ1-1; D ambiguous. There are 15 residues in the CDR3. Germline loops: CDR1 MDHEN, CDR2 SYDVKM. V lost 5 bases, J lost 3 bases, and 16 bases lay in between. The CDR3 loop reads CASSAYRRLDTEAFF. The DNA for the CDR3 is TGTGCCAGCAGTGCATACAGACGCTTGGACACTGAAGCTTTCTTT.

The rearrangement joins TRBV5-1 to TRBJ2-1; D possibly uses TRBD1 or TRBD2 (5 bases each). CDR1 and CDR2 from the germline V gene are SGHRS and YFSETQ. Trimming shortened V by 4 bases and J by 11 bases, and 13 bases separated the two germline ends. This CDR3 is built from 12 residues. The CDR3 sequence: CASSEPGPKQFF. The CDR3 DNA sequence: TGCGCCAGCAGCGAACCGGGACCCAAGCAGTTCTTC. The full variable domain, rest sourced from reference TRBV5-1 and TRBJ2-1, is KAGVTQTPRYLIKTRGQQVTLSCSPISGHRSVSWYQQTPGQGLQFLFEYFSETQRNKGNFPGRFSGRQFSNSRSEMNVSTLELGDSALYLCASSEPGPKQFFGPGTRLTVL.

The chain is built from TRBV30 and TRBJ1-2, with 9 bases lining up with TRBD1. The CDR3 contains 13 residues. V was clipped by 5 bases and J by 8 bases; unmatched bases: 9. CDR1 is GTSNPN and CDR2 is SVGIG in the germline V gene (reference sequence). This chain's CDR3 is CAWGNQQGAGYTF. The CDR3 DNA reads as TGTGCCTGGGGGAATCAACAGGGGGCAGGCTACACCTTC.

This sequence joins TRBV6-1 and TRBJ1-3; D is unclear. Trimming cost V 3 bases and J 0 bases, with 9 bases left between them. Germline CDR1 is MNHNS and CDR2 is SASEGT. This CDR3 contains 15 residues. The CDR3 is CASSESRISGNTIYF. Here the CDR3 DNA reads TGTGCCAGCAGTGAGTCGCGGATCTCTGGAAACACCATATATTTT.

The rearrangement joins TRBV4-1 to TRBJ2-2; 11 bases align to TRBD2. The germline V gene encodes CDR1 MGHRA and CDR2 YSYEKL. V lost 1 base, J lost 1 base, and 11 bases stayed unmatched. This CDR3 is 20 amino acids long. The CDR3 protein is CASSQGEKLAGVRNTGELFF. The CDR3 DNA reads TGCGCCAGCAGCCAAGGGGAAAAACTAGCGGGAGTTCGGAACACCGGGGAGCTGTTTTTT.

The chain uses TRBV11-3 and TRBJ2-3; D gene ambiguous. Germline V CDR1 and CDR2: SGHNT, YENEEA. The CDR3 is 16 residues long. V was cut by 2 bases and J by 0 bases, with 12 bases left in between. The CDR3 region has the DNA TGTGCCAGCAGCTTATTTAGCACAGTCAGCACAGATACGCAGTATTTT. This encodes CASSLFSTVSTDTQYF.

The gene calls are TRBV19 and TRBJ1-4; 9 bases agree with TRBD1. The CDR3 has 14 residues. Trimming removed 8 bases from V and 8 bases from J; junction bases left unmatched: 9. CDR1 is LNHDA, CDR2 SQIVND, per germline (reference sequence). This CDR3 reads CASALQGADEKLFF. CDR3 in DNA: TGTGCCAGTGCCCTACAGGGGGCGGACGAAAAACTGTTTTTT.